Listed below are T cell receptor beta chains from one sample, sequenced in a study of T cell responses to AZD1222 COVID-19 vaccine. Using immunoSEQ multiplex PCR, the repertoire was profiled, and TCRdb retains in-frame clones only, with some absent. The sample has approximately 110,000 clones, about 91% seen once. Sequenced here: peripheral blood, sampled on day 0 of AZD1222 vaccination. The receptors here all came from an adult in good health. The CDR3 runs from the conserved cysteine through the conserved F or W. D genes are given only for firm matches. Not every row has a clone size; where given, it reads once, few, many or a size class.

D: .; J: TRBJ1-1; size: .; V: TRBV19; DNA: TGTGCCAGTAGTACAAAAGGGAGGCCCCGTCTGGACACTGAAGCTTTCTTT; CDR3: CASSTKGRPRLDTEAFF
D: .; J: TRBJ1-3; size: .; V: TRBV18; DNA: TGTGCCAGCTCACCCGATGCGGGAAGGGCTGGAAACACCATATATTTT; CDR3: CASSPDAGRAGNTIYF
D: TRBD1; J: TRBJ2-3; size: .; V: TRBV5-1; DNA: TGCGCCAGCAGCTTGGATCGAGGGGGCGATCTTGGAGATACGCAGTATTTT; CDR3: CASSLDRGGDLGDTQYF
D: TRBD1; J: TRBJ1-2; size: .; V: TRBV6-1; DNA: TGTGCCAGCAGTGGGGCCGTAGATCCGGGACAGGGGACCGGTCGCTACACCTTC; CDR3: CASSGAVDPGQGTGRYTF
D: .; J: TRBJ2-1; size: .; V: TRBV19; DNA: TGTGCCAGTAGTATCCGGGGGCGGTCCTACAATGAGCAGTTCTTC; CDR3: CASSIRGRSYNEQFF
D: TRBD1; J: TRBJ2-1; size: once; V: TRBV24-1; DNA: TGTGCCACCAGTGATTCGACAGGGACCAATGAGCAGTTCTTC; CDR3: CATSDSTGTNEQFF
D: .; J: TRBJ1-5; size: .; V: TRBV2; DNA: TGTGCCAGCATCGAAACAGGGTCTCAGCCCCAGCATTTT; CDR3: CASIETGSQPQHF
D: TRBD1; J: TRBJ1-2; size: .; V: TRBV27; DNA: TGTGCCAGCAGACAGGGGGTGGCGAGCTATGGCTACACCTTC; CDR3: CASRQGVASYGYTF
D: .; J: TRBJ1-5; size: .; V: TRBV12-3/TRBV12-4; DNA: TGTGCCAGCAGTTCCGGGCACAATCAGCCCCAGCATTTT; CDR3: CASSSGHNQPQHF
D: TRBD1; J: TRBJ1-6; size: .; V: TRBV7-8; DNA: TGTGCCAGCAGCTCGGGACAGGGGATGAATTCACCCCTCCACTTT; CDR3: CASSSGQGMNSPLHF
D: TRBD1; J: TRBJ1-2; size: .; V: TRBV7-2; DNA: TGTGCCAGCAGCCCGGCAGGGACAGGGCGCGGCTACACCTTC; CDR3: CASSPAGTGRGYTF
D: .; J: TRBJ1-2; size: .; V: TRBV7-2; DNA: TGTGCCAGCAGCGCCGAATGGTATGGCTACACCTTC; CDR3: CASSAEWYGYTF
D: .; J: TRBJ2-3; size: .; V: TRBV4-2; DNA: TGTGCCAGCAGCCAAGAAGCGGTACTGAGCACAGATACGCAGTATTTT; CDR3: CASSQEAVLSTDTQYF
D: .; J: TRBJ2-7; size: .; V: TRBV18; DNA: TGTGCCAGCTCACCACGGCTGAACGAGCAGTACTTC; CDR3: CASSPRLNEQYF
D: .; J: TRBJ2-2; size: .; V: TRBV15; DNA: TGTGCCACCAGCAGAGGGCAGACAGTTCGCACCGGGGAGCTGTTTTTT; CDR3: CATSRGQTVRTGELFF
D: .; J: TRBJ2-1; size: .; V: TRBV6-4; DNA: TGTGCCAGCAGCGGGGAGGCAGCCAATGAGCAGTTCTTC; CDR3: CASSGEAANEQFF
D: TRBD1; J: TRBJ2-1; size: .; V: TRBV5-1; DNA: TGCGCCAGCAGCTTGGGCGGACAGGGGGCGGTGGAGCAGTTCTTC; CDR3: CASSLGGQGAVEQFF
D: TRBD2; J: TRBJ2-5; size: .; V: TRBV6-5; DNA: TGTGCCAGCAGTAATGGACTAGCGTGGGAGACCCAGTACTTC; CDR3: CASSNGLAWETQYF
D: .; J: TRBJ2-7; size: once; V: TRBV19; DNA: TGTGCCAGTAGTATGCGCGGACCTGGGGTCCCTTACGAGCAGTACTTC; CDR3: CASSMRGPGVPYEQYF
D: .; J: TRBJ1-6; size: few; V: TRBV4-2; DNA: TGTGCCAGCAGCCAAGAGTTCGCGGGGAATTCACCCCTCCACTTT; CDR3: CASSQEFAGNSPLHF
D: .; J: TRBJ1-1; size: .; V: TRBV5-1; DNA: TGCGCCAGCAGCTTGTGGGGAGGTGGCACTGAAGCTTTCTTT; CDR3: CASSLWGGGTEAFF
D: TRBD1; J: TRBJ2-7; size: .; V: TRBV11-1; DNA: TGTGCCAGCAGCTTTGGGACAGGGGGCCCCTACGAGCAGTACTTC; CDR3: CASSFGTGGPYEQYF
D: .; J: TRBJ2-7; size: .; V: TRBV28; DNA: TGTGCCAGCAGCCGACGCCTTGAGCAGTACTTC; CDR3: CASSRRLEQYF
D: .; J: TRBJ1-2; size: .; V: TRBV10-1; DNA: TGCGCCAGCAGTGGGGCAGGGGATGGCTATGGCTACACCTTC; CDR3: CASSGAGDGYGYTF
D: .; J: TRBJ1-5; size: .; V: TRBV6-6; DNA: TGTGCCAGCAGGTCCAGCGGGGGCAATCAGCCCCAGCATTTT; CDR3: CASRSSGGNQPQHF
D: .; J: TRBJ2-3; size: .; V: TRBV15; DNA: TGTGCCACCAGCAGAGATCAGGGATTTAGCACAGATACGCAGTATTTT; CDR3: CATSRDQGFSTDTQYF
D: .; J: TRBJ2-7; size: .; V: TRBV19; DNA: TGTGCCAGTAGTATAGGAGGAGTCTACGAGCAGTACTTC; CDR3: CASSIGGVYEQYF
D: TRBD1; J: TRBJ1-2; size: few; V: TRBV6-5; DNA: TGTGCCAGCAGTTATTACGGGACAGGGAGGTCTCATGGCTACACCTTC; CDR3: CASSYYGTGRSHGYTF
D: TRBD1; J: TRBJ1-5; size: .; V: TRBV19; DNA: TGTGCCAGTGACAGGGGTTGGGATCAGCCCCAGCATTTT; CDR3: CASDRGWDQPQHF
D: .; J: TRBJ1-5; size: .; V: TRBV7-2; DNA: TGTGCCAGCAGCGCAATGAATCAGCCCCAGCATTTT; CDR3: CASSAMNQPQHF
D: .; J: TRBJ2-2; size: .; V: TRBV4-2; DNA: TGTGCCAGCAGCCTGGACGGGATGAACACCGGGGAGCTGTTTTTT; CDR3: CASSLDGMNTGELFF
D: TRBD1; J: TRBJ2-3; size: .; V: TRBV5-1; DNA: TGCGCCAGCAGCTTCGGGACAGGGGGCCCAGATACGCAGTATTTT; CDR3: CASSFGTGGPDTQYF
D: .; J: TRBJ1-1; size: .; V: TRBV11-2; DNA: TGTGCCAGCAGCTTAGATCAGGTGAACACTGAAGCTTTCTTT; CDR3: CASSLDQVNTEAFF
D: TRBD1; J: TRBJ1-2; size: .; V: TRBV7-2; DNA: TGTGCCAGCAGCGACCAAGGGACAGTCGACTATGGCTACACCTTC; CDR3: CASSDQGTVDYGYTF
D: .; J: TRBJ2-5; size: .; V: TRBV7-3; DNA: TGTGCCAGCAGCCCCACCAGGGAAGAGACCCAGTACTTC; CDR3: CASSPTREETQYF
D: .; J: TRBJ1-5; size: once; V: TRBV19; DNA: TGTGCCAGTAGTATTACGGGGGTTGGGAATCAGCCCCAGCATTTT; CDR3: CASSITGVGNQPQHF
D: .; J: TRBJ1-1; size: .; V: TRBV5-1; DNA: TGCGCCAGCAGCTTGGGTGGCTCGAACACTGAAGCTTTCTTT; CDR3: CASSLGGSNTEAFF
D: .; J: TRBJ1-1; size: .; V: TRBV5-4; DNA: TGTGCCAGCAGCCCGATGGGGGAGAGGCTGGACACTGAAGCTTTCTTT; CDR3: CASSPMGERLDTEAFF
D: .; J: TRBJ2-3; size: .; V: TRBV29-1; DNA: TGCAGCGTCGCTTTGGCGCTGACAGATACGCAGTATTTT; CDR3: CSVALALTDTQYF
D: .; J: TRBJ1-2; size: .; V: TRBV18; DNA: TGTGCCAGCTCACCAGGGCAGGGAGACTATGGCTACACCTTC; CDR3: CASSPGQGDYGYTF
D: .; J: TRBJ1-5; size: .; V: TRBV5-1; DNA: TGCGCCAGCAGCCCCGGACAGCTCCCAGCTCAGCCCCAGCATTTT; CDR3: CASSPGQLPAQPQHF
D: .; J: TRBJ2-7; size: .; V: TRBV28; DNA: TGTGCCAGCAGTCCCCCCCCGGGCCCGTACGAGCAGTACTTC; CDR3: CASSPPPGPYEQYF
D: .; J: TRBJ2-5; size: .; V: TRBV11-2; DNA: TGTGCCAGCAGCGCCCGAGCAGGGGTGGAGACCCAGTACTTC; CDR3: CASSARAGVETQYF
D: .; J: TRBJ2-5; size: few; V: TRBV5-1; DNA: TGCGCCAGCAGCTTGGGAGGTGCAGGGAGGCAAGAGACCCAGTACTTC; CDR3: CASSLGGAGRQETQYF
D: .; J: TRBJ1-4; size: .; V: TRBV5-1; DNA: TGCGCCAGCAGCCCGGGACAAGAAAATGAAAAACTGTTTTTT; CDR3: CASSPGQENEKLFF
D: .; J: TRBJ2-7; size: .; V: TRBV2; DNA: TGTGCCAGCAGTGACAGGACCCCTCCCTACGAGCAGTACTTC; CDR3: CASSDRTPPYEQYF